This passage covers 9 T cell receptor beta chains from one sample sequenced in a study of blood T cell repertoires in COVID-19. TCRdb keeps only in-frame clones here, not all; method: immunoSEQ multiplex PCR. The repertoire holds 95,000 to 110,000 clones, with approximately 88% as singletons. Sequenced: peripheral blood. These receptors were obtained from a human donor in a cohort sampled during active COVID-19.

This sequence joins TRBV5-3 and TRBJ1-1; TRBD1 agrees at 7 bases. TRBV5-3 counts as an open reading frame of uncertain function. Trimming took 4 bases from V and 0 from J; bases not matched to a gene: 6. The CDR3 covers 15 residues. Written as DNA, the CDR3 is TGTGCCAGAAGCGAGCTACAGGGGATGAACACTGAAGCTTTCTTT. Encoded protein: CARSELQGMNTEAFF.

The chain uses TRBV18 and TRBJ1-2; perhaps TRBD1 as D (5 bases). Trimming cost V 3 bases and J 4 bases, with 12 bases left between them. The CDR3 sequence is 14 residues long. CDR1 is KGHSH and CDR2 is LQKENI in the germline V gene. This CDR3 is CASSPGRGPYGYTF. CDR3 nucleotide sequence: TGTGCCAGCTCACCCGGAAGGGGTCCCTATGGCTACACCTTC.

CDR3 protein: CASSSPPGDTGELFF. CDR3 nucleotide sequence: TGCGCCAGCAGCTCCCCGCCGGGGGACACCGGGGAGCTGTTTTTT. The chain employs TRBV5-1 and TRBJ2-2, with D tentatively TRBD2 (6 bases). V was cut by 3 bases and J by 3 bases, with 12 bases left in between. The length of the CDR3 is 15 residues. The germline CDR1 and CDR2 sequences are SGHRS and YFSETQ. Combining the CDR3 with reference TRBV5-1 and TRBJ2-2 gives the whole variable domain KAGVTQTPRYLIKTRGQQVTLSCSPISGHRSVSWYQQTPGQGLQFLFEYFSETQRNKGNFPGRFSGRQFSNSRSEMNVSTLELGDSALYLCASSSPPGDTGELFFGEGSRLTVL.

The chain links TRBV5-1 to TRBJ2-1, with D maybe TRBD2 (7 bases). CDR1 is SGHRS, CDR2 YFSETQ, per germline. Trimming left V 2 bases short and J 8 bases short, with 14 bases between. The CDR3 has 14 residues. The CDR3 loop is CASSLQGGMDEQFF. CDR3 coding DNA: TGCGCCAGCAGCTTACAGGGAGGGATGGATGAGCAGTTCTTC.

This sequence joins TRBV5-6 and TRBJ2-7, with D possibly being TRBD1 (6 bases). Trimming removed 0 bases from V and 6 bases from J, with 10 bases in between. The CDR3 is made up of 13 amino acids. Germline V gives CDR1 SGHDT, CDR2 YYEEEE. CDR3 coding DNA: TGTGCCAGCAGCTTGGGTGGGGGCAGCGAGCAGTACTTC. Amino acid sequence: CASSLGGGSEQYF.

This chain joins TRBV19 and TRBJ2-3, with TRBD1 matching 7 bases. The CDR3 is 14 residues long. The ends lost 7 bases at V and 8 bases at J; junction bases unmatched: 12. Germline V gene sequence: CDR1 LNHDA, CDR2 SQIVND (reference sequence). CDR3 nucleotides: TGTGCCAGTACAGGGGGTAGTGGGGGTATTACGCAGTATTTT. It encodes CASTGGSGGITQYF. Full variable domain (outside the CDR3, taken from reference TRBV19 and TRBJ2-3): DGGITQSPKYLFRKEGQNVTLSCEQNLNHDAMYWYRQDPGQGLRLIYYSQIVNDFQKGDIAEGYSVSREKKESFPLTVTSAQKNPTAFYLCASTGGSGGITQYFGPGTRLTVL.

For the CDR3, the DNA is TGCGCCAGCAGTCGTTATAGGGACAGGGGGCCCGGGGAGCTGTTTTTT. Its protein is CASSRYRDRGPGELFF. The chain recombines TRBV23-1 with TRBJ2-2, with 12 bases that match TRBD1. TRBV23-1 is given ORF status, its function remaining uncertain. The CDR3 runs to 16 residues. Losses at the gene ends were 4 bases for V and 6 bases for J; bases not matched to a gene: 6.

The chain couples TRBV27 to TRBJ2-2, with a tentative D call TRBD2 (5 bases). Between the trimmed V and J ends, which lost 5 bases and 1 base, there was a span of 11 bases. The length of the CDR3 is 15 residues. Germline loops: CDR1 MNHEY, CDR2 SMNVEV (reference sequence). The chain's CDR3 is CASSRGWGNTGELFF. The CDR3 DNA sequence: TGTGCCAGCAGTCGGGGATGGGGGAACACCGGGGAGCTGTTTTTT.

The chain couples TRBV19 to TRBJ2-3; 9 nucleotides agree with TRBD2. Unmatched junction bases numbered 12, after V lost 7 bases and J lost 4 bases. The germline CDR1 and CDR2 sequences are LNHDA and SQIVND (reference sequence). The CDR3 totals 16 residues. The CDR3 reads CASNSPKGGGADTQYF. DNA of the CDR3: TGTGCCAGTAATTCCCCCAAGGGCGGGGGGGCAGATACGCAGTATTTT.